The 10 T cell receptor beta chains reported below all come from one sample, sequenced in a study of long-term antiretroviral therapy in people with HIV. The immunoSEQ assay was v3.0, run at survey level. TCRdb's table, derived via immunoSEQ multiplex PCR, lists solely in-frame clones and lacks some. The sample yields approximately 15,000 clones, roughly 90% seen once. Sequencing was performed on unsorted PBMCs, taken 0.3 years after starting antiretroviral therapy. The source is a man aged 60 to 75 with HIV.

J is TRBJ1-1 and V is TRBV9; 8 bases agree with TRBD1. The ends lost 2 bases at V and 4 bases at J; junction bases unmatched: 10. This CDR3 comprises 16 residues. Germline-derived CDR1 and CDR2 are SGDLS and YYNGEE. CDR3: CASSVQGGQGSTEAFF. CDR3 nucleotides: TGTGCCAGCAGCGTCCAAGGCGGACAGGGTAGCACTGAAGCTTTCTTT.

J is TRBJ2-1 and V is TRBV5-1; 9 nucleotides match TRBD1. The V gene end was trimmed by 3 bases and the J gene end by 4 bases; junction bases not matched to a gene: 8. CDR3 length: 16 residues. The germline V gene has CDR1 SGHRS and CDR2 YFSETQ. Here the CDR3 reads CASSSQGAGEYNEQFF. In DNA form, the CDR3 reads TGCGCCAGCAGCTCACAGGGGGCTGGGGAATACAATGAGCAGTTCTTC.

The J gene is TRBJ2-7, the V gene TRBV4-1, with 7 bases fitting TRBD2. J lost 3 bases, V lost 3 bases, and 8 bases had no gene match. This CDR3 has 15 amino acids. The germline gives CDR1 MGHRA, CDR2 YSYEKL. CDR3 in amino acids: CASSQTTSPLYEQYF. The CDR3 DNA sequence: TGCGCCAGCAGCCAGACGACTAGCCCTCTCTACGAGCAGTACTTC.

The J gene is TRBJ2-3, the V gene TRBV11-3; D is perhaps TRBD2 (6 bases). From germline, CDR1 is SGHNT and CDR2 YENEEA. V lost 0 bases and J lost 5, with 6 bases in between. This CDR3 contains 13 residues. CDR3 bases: TGTGCCAGCAGCTTAGACGGGGGAGATACGCAGTATTTT. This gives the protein CASSLDGGDTQYF.

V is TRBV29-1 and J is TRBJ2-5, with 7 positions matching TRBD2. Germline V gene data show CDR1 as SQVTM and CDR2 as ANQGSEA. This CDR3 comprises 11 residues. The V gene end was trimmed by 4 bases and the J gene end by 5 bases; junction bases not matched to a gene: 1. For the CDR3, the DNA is TGCAGCGTTGCCGGGGGGGAGACCCAGTACTTC. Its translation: CSVAGGETQYF.

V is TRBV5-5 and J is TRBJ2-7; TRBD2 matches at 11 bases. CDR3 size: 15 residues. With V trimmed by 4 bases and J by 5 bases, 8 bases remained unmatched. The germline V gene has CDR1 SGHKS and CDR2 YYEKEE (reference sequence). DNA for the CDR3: TGTGCCAGCAGCCAACCCGGGACTAGCGGTGACGAGCAGTACTTC. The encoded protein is CASSQPGTSGDEQYF.

The CDR3 DNA reads as TGTGCCAGTAGTATTGGCATGTTTGGCTACACCTTC. Encoded protein: CASSIGMFGYTF. The chain is built from TRBV19 and TRBJ1-2; D remains ambiguous. This CDR3 is 12 amino acids long. The germline CDR1 and CDR2 sequences are LNHDA and SQIVND (reference sequence). V shed 3 bases and J shed 7 bases, with 9 bases lying between them.

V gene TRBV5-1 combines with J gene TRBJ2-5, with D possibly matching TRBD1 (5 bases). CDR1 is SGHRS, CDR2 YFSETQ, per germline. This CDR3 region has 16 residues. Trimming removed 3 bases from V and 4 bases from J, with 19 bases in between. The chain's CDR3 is CASSSLAQGSRETQYF. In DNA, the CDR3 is TGCGCCAGCAGCTCCCTTGCGCAGGGTTCTCGAGAGACCCAGTACTTC.

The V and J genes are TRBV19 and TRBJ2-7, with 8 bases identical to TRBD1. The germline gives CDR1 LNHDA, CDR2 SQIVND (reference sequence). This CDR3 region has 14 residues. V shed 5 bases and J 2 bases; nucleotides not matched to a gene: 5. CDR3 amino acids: CASSAPGQAYEQYF. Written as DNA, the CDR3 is TGTGCCAGTAGTGCACCGGGACAGGCCTACGAGCAGTACTTC.

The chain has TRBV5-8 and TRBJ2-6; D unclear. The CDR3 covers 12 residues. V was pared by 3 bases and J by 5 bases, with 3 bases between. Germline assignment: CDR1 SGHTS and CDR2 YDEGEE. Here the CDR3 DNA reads TGTGCCAGCAGCTCCTGGGCCAACGTCCTGACTTTC. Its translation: CASSSWANVLTF.